This TCR beta chain is drawn from a study of T cell changes during pregnancy in multiple sclerosis. Profiled with immunoSEQ multiplex PCR; TCRdb holds only in-frame clones, not every one. The profile covers around 80,000 clones, with 92% appearing a single time and 1.4% taken by the ten largest. The CDR3 is 16 amino acids. Germline V gives CDR1 MRHNA, CDR2 SNTAGT. V lost 6 bases, J lost 6 bases, and 7 bases stayed unmatched. This clone was seen a few times. The sequencing used peripheral blood, collected before pregnancy. The V gene is TRBV6-4, the J gene TRBJ2-2; 13 bases match TRBD2. This receptor was taken from a female donor with multiple sclerosis, enrolled in a pregnancy study. The CDR3 nucleotides are TGTGCCAGCAGCCTCGCCGGGACTAGCGGGGCCGGGGAGCTGTTTTTT. Translating gives CASSLAGTSGAGELFF.